Listed here are 27 T cell receptor beta chains from one sample, sequenced in a study of response to subunit inactivated influenza vaccine. MiXCR, run by TCRdb on the RT-PCR reads, gives a single entry per CDR3 protein. The profile covers 710,000 or so distinct CDR3 sequences, with 15% to 18% appearing a single time and around a tenth taken by the ten largest. The source material was PBMCs from blood, sampled 11 to 12 days after vaccination. All receptors come from a man over 45 who received an inactivated influenza vaccine.

This clonotype was seen a few times. The chain couples TRBV25-1 to TRBJ1-4; TRBD1 might be the D (5 bases). Germline values: CDR1 MGHDK, CDR2 SYGVNS. V dropped 0 bases and J dropped 8 bases, with 13 bases sitting between them. This CDR3 has 15 residues. The CDR3 DNA follows: TGTGCCAGCAGTGAATACACAGGACCCAAAGAAAAACTGTTTTTT. Residues: CASSEYTGPKEKLFF.

This clonotype was seen at least ten times. The J gene is TRBJ2-7, the V gene TRBV29-1, with 8 nucleotides matching TRBD1. In germline, CDR1 is SQVTM, CDR2 ANQGSEA. The V gene end was trimmed by 6 bases and the J gene end by 2 bases; junction bases not matched to a gene: 3. This CDR3 is built from 12 residues. The CDR3 here is CSVLQGAYEQYF. CDR3 bases: TGCAGCGTGCTACAGGGGGCCTACGAGCAGTACTTC.

A few counts support this clonotype. The chain couples TRBV6-1 to TRBJ1-1; 8 bases align to TRBD1. V was pared by 6 bases and J by 7 bases, with 10 bases of the junction left unmatched. Looked up from germline, CDR1 is MNHNS and CDR2 is SASEGT. The CDR3 has 14 amino acids. DNA for the CDR3: TGTGCCAGCAGACGGACAGGGAAGCCATTTGAAGCTTTCTTT. Amino acids: CASRRTGKPFEAFF.

This clonotype was seen many times. Germline and junction disagree at one end, which may indicate a read error. The rearrangement joins TRBV7-9 to TRBJ2-6; the D is unclear. Per the germline V gene, CDR1 is SEHNR and CDR2 is FQNEAQ (reference sequence). This CDR3 has 14 residues. The CDR3 nucleotides are TGTGCCAGCAGTTTAGCATCTGGGGCCAACGTCCTGACTTTC. Translated, it gives CASSLASGANVLTF.

This clonotype was recorded a few times. The rearrangement joins TRBV20-1 to TRBJ2-6; possibly TRBD2 for D (6 bases). Germline V lookup: CDR1 DFQATT, CDR2 SNEGSKA (reference sequence). This CDR3 is 14 amino acids long. V was shortened by 6 bases and J by 4 bases, with 13 bases between the two germline ends. The CDR3 loop reads CSAELAAGANVLTF. Here the CDR3 DNA reads TGCAGTGCGGAACTAGCTGCCGGGGCCAACGTCCTGACTTTC.

The J gene is TRBJ2-3, the V gene TRBV4-3; no firm D call. Germline V gene sequence: CDR1 LGHNA, CDR2 YSLEER. This CDR3 is 14 amino acids long. V lost 1 base and J 6 bases, leaving 11 bases between the germline ends. CDR3 coding DNA: TGCGCCAGCAGCCAAGGGTATCGGGCGGATACGCAGTATTTT. Protein: CASSQGYRADTQYF.

The rearrangement links TRBV7-2 to TRBJ1-1; 8 bases line up with TRBD1. Germline lookup yields CDR1 SGHTA and CDR2 FQGNSA. The V segment lost 5 bases and the J segment 5 bases; nucleotides outside the gene matches: 7. This CDR3 has 14 amino acids. The CDR3 loop is CASSGPGQATEAFF. CDR3 nucleotide sequence: TGTGCCAGCAGCGGACCGGGACAGGCAACTGAAGCTTTCTTT.

This clonotype was observed a few times. The V gene is TRBV6-5, the J gene TRBJ2-7; perhaps TRBD1 as D (6 bases). Deletions cut 4 bases from V and 1 base from J, with 11 bases between. CDR1 is MNHEY and CDR2 is SVGAGI in the germline V gene. The CDR3 has 14 residues. The DNA of the CDR3 is TGTGCCAGCAGTTTTCACAGGGTTTCCTACGAGCAGTACTTC. Protein sequence: CASSFHRVSYEQYF.

The rearrangement links TRBV7-8 to TRBJ2-3, with 7 bases identical to TRBD2. Germline values: CDR1 SGHVS, CDR2 FQNEAQ. This CDR3 contains 14 residues. After removal of 4 bases from V and 8 bases from J, the junction contained 9 bases not matched to a gene. The CDR3 DNA follows: TGTGCCAGCAGCTCCCGGGACTACGGTGTTACGCAGTATTTT. Amino acids: CASSSRDYGVTQYF. The full variable domain, with the rest looked up from reference TRBV7-8 and TRBJ2-3, is GAGVSQSPRYKVAKRGQDVALRCDPISGHVSLFWYQQALGQGPEFLTYFQNEAQLDKSGLPSDRFFAERPEGSVSTLKIQRTQQEDSAVYLCASSSRDYGVTQYFGPGTRLTVL.

V gene TRBV12-3 or TRBV12-4 combines with J gene TRBJ2-1, with 10 bases matching TRBD2. V lost 3 bases to trimming and J lost 0 bases; unmatched junction nucleotides: 8. The CDR3 loop spans 18 amino acids. CDR3 coding DNA: TGTGCCAGCAGTTTTTTAGGACTAGCGGAGAGCTCCTACAATGAGCAGTTCTTC. It codes for CASSFLGLAESSYNEQFF.

This clonotype has more than one count but fewer than ten. The chain uses TRBV11-2 and TRBJ2-5; no definite D call. The germline V and J ends were trimmed by 6 bases and 2 bases, with 10 bases remaining between them. Looked up from germline, CDR1 is SGHAT and CDR2 is FQNNGV. This CDR3 spans 13 amino acids. This chain's CDR3 is CASRKHFQETQYF. The CDR3 nucleotides read TGTGCCAGCAGAAAGCATTTTCAAGAGACCCAGTACTTC.

The J gene is TRBJ2-1, the V gene TRBV20-1; 10 bases align to TRBD2. Germline V gene lookup returns CDR1 DFQATT and CDR2 SNEGSKA (reference sequence). The CDR3 runs to 13 residues. With 5 bases clipped from V and 8 bases from J, the junction kept 6 bases outside the gene matches. The CDR3 DNA sequence: TGCAGTGCTGCGGGCGGGACTAGCGATGAGCAGTTCTTC. Translation gives CSAAGGTSDEQFF.

The CDR3 DNA reads TGCGCCAGCAGATACGACCTAGCGGGAGGATCGAATGAGCAGTTCTTC. This codes for CASRYDLAGGSNEQFF. The V gene is TRBV10-2, the J gene TRBJ2-1; 11 bases are a match to TRBD2. The V gene end was trimmed by 6 bases and the J gene end by 7 bases; junction bases not matched to a gene: 11. CDR1 and CDR2 (germline): WSHSY, SAAADI. This CDR3 comprises 16 residues.

In this sample, this clonotype turned up a few times. The genes are TRBV20-1 and TRBJ2-4; D could derive from TRBD1 or TRBD2 (5 bases each). Germline V gene sequence: CDR1 DFQATT, CDR2 SNEGSKA (reference sequence). Trimming took 0 bases from V and 6 from J, leaving 12 bases between them. There are 14 residues in the CDR3. The CDR3 region is CSARDTWDGNIQYF. As DNA, the CDR3 is TGCAGTGCTAGAGATACTTGGGACGGAAACATTCAGTACTTC.

This chain joins TRBV24-1 and TRBJ1-5; 12 bases map to TRBD1. In germline, CDR1 is KGHDR, CDR2 SFDVKD. The J segment lost 4 bases and the V segment lost 4 bases, leaving 4 bases of the junction unmatched. CDR3 length equals 16 residues. The CDR3 region is CATSEAGQGANQPQHF. DNA for the CDR3: TGTGCCACCAGTGAAGCGGGACAGGGGGCTAATCAGCCCCAGCATTTT.

V and J are TRBV3-1 and TRBJ2-3; TRBD2 agrees at 8 bases. With V trimmed by 11 bases and J by 1 base, 17 bases remained unmatched. CDR1 and CDR2 from the germline V gene are LGHDT and YNNKEL (reference sequence). The CDR3 has 17 amino acids. Written as DNA, the CDR3 is TGTGCCTCCAGCAATACAAGTGCGGGGGGCGGCACAGATACGCAGTATTTT. It codes for CASSNTSAGGGTDTQYF.

This clonotype was seen ten or more times. The V gene is TRBV6-2 or TRBV6-3, the J gene TRBJ2-7; 9 nucleotides agree with TRBD2. Losses at the gene ends were 4 bases for V and 7 bases for J; bases not matched to a gene: 11. This CDR3 spans 15 amino acids. Per the germline V gene, CDR1 is MNHEY and CDR2 is SVGEGT. CDR3 amino acids: CASSSGLASTEEQYF. CDR3 nucleotide sequence: TGTGCCAGCAGTTCGGGACTAGCTTCCACAGAAGAGCAGTACTTC.

This clonotype came up a few times. CDR3 sequence reads: CASSYLTKETQYF. CDR3 DNA: TGTGCCAGCAGTTACTTGACAAAAGAGACCCAGTACTTC. The chain employs TRBV6-6 and TRBJ2-5; D remains ambiguous. V dropped 1 base and J dropped 3 bases, with 6 bases sitting between them. Per the germline V gene, CDR1 is MNHNY and CDR2 is SVGAGI (reference sequence). The CDR3 consists of 13 residues.

This clonotype was seen ten or more times. The chain carries TRBV7-2 and TRBJ2-5, with D unresolved. Germline CDR1 reads SGHTA; CDR2 reads FQGNSA. The CDR3 contains 14 residues. The V end lost 4 bases, the J end lost 5 bases, and 14 bases lay between the germline ends. CDR3 residues: CASSSWTSVETQYF. CDR3 bases: TGTGCCAGCAGCTCGTGGACGAGCGTGGAGACCCAGTACTTC.

The sample holds a few counts of this clonotype. The V call is TRBV2, the J call TRBJ2-1, with D perhaps matching TRBD2 (7 bases). The ends were cut back, 2 bases at V and 2 bases at J, with 13 bases in the middle. The CDR3 is 16 residues long. Germline CDR1 and CDR2: SNHLY and FYNNEI. The CDR3 here is CASSERGGSPYNEQFF. The CDR3, as DNA: TGTGCCAGCAGTGAAAGGGGGGGGAGCCCCTACAATGAGCAGTTCTTC.

The V and J genes are TRBV29-1 and TRBJ2-5; D may be TRBD1 or TRBD2 (6 bases each). The germline V gene encodes CDR1 SQVTM and CDR2 ANQGSEA. Trimming cost V 6 bases and J 4 bases, with 12 bases left between them. The CDR3 extends over 12 amino acids. The CDR3, as DNA: TGCAGCGTGAACACGGGGGCAGAGACCCAGTACTTC. Its protein product is CSVNTGAETQYF.

The chain joins TRBV28 to TRBJ2-7, with D tentatively TRBD1 or TRBD2 (6 bases each). The germline gives CDR1 MDHEN, CDR2 SYDVKM. Trimming left V 6 bases short and J 0 bases short, with 15 bases between. The CDR3 sequence is 15 residues long. The CDR3 bases are TGTGCCAGCAGCTTTATCGGGGGCCGCTCCTACGAGCAGTACTTC. It is translated as CASSFIGGRSYEQYF.

The chain couples TRBV6-1 to TRBJ2-6; TRBD2 might be the D (7 bases). The CDR3 loop spans 18 amino acids. V lost 2 bases and J lost 1, with 15 bases in between. Germline CDR1 and CDR2: MNHNS and SASEGT. CDR3 sequence (DNA): TGTGCCAGCAGTGAATTCGGGGGGCTCATTTCTGGGGCCAACGTCCTGACTTTC. It specifies CASSEFGGLISGANVLTF.

J is TRBJ2-7 and V is TRBV4-3, with no clear D. V dropped 6 bases and J dropped 3 bases, with 18 bases sitting between them. Germline assignment: CDR1 LGHNA and CDR2 YSLEER. The CDR3 spans 15 residues. The CDR3 nucleotides read TGCGCCAGCAGAGGATCCCATGGTGGAGTCTACGAGCAGTACTTC. Translating it yields CASRGSHGGVYEQYF.

This clonotype was detected only a few times. The CDR3 region has the DNA TGCAGTGCTAGAGCTGGACAGGGTCATCAGCCCCAGCATTTT. This translates into CSARAGQGHQPQHF. The chain joins TRBV20-1 to TRBJ1-5; 8 nucleotides match TRBD1. With V trimmed by 1 base and J by 5 bases, 4 bases remained unmatched. The CDR3 extends over 14 amino acids. The germline CDR1 and CDR2 sequences are DFQATT and SNEGSKA (reference sequence).

This chain links TRBV19 with TRBJ2-2; 8 bases agree with TRBD1. The CDR3 contains 15 residues. CDR1 is LNHDA, CDR2 SQIVND, per germline (reference sequence). V lost 10 bases and J lost 1; bases outside the gene matches: 8. CDR3 region: CATLPGQVNTGELFF. CDR3 nucleotides: TGTGCCACCCTCCCGGGACAGGTGAACACCGGGGAGCTGTTTTTT.

J is TRBJ1-1 and V is TRBV29-1; no clear D gene. From germline, CDR1 is SQVTM and CDR2 ANQGSEA. The CDR3 is made up of 11 amino acids. The V and J ends lost 6 bases and 9 bases respectively, with 14 bases between them. The CDR3 protein is CSVKQARKAFF. CDR3 nucleotides: TGCAGCGTCAAACAAGCCAGGAAAGCTTTCTTT.